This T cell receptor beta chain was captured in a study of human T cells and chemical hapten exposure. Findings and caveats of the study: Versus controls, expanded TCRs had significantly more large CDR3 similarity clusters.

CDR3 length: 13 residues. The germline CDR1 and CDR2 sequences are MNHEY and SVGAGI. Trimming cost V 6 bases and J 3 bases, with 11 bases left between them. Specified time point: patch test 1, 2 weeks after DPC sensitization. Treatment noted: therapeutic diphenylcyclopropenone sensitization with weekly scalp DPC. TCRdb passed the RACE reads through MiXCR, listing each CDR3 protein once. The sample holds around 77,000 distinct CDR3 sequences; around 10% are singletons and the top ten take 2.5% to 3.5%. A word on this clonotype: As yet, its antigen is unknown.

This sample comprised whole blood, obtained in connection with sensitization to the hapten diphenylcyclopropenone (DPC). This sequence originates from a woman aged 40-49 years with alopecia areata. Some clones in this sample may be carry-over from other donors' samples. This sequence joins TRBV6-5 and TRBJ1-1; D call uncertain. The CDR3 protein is CASSSVGYTEAFF. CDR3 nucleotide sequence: TGTGCCAGCAGCTCCGTGGGGTACACTGAAGCTTTCTTT.